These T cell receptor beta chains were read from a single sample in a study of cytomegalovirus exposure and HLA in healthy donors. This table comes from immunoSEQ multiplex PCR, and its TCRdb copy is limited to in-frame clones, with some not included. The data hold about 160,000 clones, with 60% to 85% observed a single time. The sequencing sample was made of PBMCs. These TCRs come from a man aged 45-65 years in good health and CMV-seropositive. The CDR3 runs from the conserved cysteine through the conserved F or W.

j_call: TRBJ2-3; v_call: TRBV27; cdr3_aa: CASSPGTDWSTDTQYF
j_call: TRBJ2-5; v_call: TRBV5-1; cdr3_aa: CASSLTGRTQETQYF
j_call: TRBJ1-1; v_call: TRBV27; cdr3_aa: CASSSRQAEAFF
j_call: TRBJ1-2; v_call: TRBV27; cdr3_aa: CASRGDRGSLHGYTF
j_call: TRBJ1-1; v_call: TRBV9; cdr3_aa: CASSVVNTANTEAFF
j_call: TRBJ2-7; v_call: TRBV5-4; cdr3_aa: CASSLASGGSSSYEQYF
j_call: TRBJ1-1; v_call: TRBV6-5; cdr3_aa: CASKDSPANTEAFF
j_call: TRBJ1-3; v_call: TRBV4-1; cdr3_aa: CASSPRGQSSGNTIYF
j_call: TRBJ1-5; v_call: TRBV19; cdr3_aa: CASSLGQGSGNQPQHF
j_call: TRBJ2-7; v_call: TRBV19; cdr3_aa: CASGLAGAGEQYF
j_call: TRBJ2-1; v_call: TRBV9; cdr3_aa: CASSVASSGGAEQFF
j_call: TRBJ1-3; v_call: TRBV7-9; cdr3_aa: CASSLARQGRALNTIYF
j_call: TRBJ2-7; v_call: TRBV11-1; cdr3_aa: CASSSRTGYSYEQYF
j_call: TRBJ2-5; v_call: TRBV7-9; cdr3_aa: CASRPGQGETQYF
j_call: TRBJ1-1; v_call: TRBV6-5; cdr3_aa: CASSFDRVNTEAFF
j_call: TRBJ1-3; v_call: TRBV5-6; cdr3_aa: CASSLQTGNTIYF
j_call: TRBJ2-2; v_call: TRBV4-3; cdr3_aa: CASSQESTGELFF
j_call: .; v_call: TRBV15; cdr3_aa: CATSRVGGVGEQYF
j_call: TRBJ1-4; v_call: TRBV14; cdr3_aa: CASSFRRNEKLFF
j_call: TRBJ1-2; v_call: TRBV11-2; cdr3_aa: CASRPLSGTNYGYTF
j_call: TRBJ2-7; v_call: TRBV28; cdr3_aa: CASTLRGAYEQYF
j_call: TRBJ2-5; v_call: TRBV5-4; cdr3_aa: CASSLGGGVEETQYF
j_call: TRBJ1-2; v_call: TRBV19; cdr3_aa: CASSFDAAVGGYTF
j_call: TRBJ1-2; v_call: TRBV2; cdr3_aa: CASSGTENYGYTF
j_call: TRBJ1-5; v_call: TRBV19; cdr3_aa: CASSRPPGVSNQPQHF
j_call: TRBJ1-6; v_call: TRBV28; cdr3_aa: CASRGGSRDNSPLHF
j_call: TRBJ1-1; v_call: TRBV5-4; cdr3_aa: CASSVDRMNTEAFF
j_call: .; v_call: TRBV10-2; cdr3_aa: CASSSRSDSFSYEQYF
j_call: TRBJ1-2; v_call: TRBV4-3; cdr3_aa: CASSQDLAMRPYGYTF
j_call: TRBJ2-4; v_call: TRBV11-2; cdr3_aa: CAGSSQGAIQYF
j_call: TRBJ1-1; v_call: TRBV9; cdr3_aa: CASSVDGRADTEAFF
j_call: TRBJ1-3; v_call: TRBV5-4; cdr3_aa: CASRDGQGGTIYF
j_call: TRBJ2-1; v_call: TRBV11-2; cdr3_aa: CASSLGTSGAYNEQFF
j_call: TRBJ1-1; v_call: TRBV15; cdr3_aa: CATSRDLANTEAFF
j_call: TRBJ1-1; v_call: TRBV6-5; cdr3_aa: CASSLRRGGATEAFF
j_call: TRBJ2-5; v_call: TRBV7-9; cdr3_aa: CASSLTSGVRETQYF
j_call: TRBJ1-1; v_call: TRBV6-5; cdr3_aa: CASSYGSRKVNTEAFF
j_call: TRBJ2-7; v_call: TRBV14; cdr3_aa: CASSKNRGSAYEQYF
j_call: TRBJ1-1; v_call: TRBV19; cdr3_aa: CASSTTGGFTEAFF
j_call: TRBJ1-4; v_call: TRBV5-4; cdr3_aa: CASSFVGGSNEKLFF
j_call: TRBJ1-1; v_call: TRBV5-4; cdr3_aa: CASSLYNTEAFF
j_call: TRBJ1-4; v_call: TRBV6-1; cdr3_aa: CASSVIRQGPNEKLFF
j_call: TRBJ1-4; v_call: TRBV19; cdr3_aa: CASSSDRDRQDEKLFF
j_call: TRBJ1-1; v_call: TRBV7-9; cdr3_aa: CASNRFVGRGEDTEAFF
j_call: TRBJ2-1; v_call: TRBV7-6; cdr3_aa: CASSFRLAGLGGEQFF
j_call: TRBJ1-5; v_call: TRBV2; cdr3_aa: CASSVRRGQNQPQHF
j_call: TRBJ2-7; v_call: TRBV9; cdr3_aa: CASSVYRDTYEQYF
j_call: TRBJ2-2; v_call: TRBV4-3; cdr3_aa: CASSQDRLQGWGGELFF
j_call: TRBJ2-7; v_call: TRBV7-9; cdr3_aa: CASSLGQNYEQYF
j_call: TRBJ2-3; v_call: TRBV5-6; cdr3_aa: CASSLASMLTDTQYF
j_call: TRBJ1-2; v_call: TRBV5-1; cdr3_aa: CASSRQVSDYGYTF
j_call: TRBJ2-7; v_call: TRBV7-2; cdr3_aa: CASSRDRDYEQYF
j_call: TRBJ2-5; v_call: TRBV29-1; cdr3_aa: CSVRDNLMGTQYF
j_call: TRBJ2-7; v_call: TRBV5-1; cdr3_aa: CASSLEGVLYEQYF
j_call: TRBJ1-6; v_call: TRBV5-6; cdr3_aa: CASSLAPTGYNSPLHF
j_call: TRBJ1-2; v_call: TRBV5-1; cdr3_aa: CASRATLDYGYTF
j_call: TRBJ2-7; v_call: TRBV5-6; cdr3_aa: CASRGLAGGPKYF
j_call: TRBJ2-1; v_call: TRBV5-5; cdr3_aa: CASSLAGLDNEQFF
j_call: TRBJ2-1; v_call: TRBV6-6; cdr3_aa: CASSYWRGANNEQFF
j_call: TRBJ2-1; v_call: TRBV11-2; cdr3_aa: CASSFRGGLANEQFF